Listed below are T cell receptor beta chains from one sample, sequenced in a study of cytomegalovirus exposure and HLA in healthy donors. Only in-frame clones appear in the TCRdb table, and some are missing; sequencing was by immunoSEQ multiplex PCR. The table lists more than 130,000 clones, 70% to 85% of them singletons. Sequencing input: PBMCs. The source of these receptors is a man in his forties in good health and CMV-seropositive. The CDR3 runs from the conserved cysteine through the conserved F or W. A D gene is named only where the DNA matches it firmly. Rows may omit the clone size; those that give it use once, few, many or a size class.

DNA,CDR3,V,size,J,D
TGTGCCAGCAGTTCGCCCTATGGACTAGCGGGGGGGCCATCCTACAATGAGCAGTTCTTC,CASSSPYGLAGGPSYNEQFF,TRBV27,-,TRBJ2-1,TRBD2
TGTGCCAGCAGCTTGGGGGCCCTGACCTACGAGCAGTACTTC,CASSLGALTYEQYF,TRBV5-6,-,TRBJ2-7,-
TGTGCCAGCAGCTTGACAGCTAACTATGGCTACACCTTC,CASSLTANYGYTF,TRBV5-5,-,TRBJ1-2,-
TGTGCCGCGCGGGGGGCTGGAAACACCATATATTTT,CAARGAGNTIYF,TRBV9,-,TRBJ1-3,-
TGTGCCAGCAGGGAACTAGCGGGCTCCTACGAGCAGTACTTC,CASRELAGSYEQYF,TRBV6-5,once,TRBJ2-7,TRBD2
TGTGCCAGTAAGCAGGGGTATTCACCCCTCCACTTT,CASKQGYSPLHF,TRBV19,once,TRBJ1-6,-
TGTGCCGGCAGGTCGACAGGGCGGCAGCCCCAGCATTTT,CAGRSTGRQPQHF,TRBV6-5,-,TRBJ1-5,TRBD1
TGCGCCAGCAGCTTGGCGACAGGGGGCTTCGAAGGCTACACCTTC,CASSLATGGFEGYTF,TRBV5-1,-,TRBJ1-2,TRBD1
TGTGCCAGCAGCTTAGGGACAGCTAATAACTATGGCTACACCTTC,CASSLGTANNYGYTF,TRBV7-8,-,TRBJ1-2,-
TGTGCCAGCACCTTCCTCTATGGCTACACCTTC,CASTFLYGYTF,TRBV2,-,TRBJ1-2,-
TGTGCCAGCAGTGAAGGACCGGACAGGGCGGCCTACGAGCAGTACTTC,CASSEGPDRAAYEQYF,TRBV6-1,-,TRBJ2-7,TRBD1